These T cell receptor beta chains were read from a single sample in a study of CD8 T cells in Susac syndrome. TCRdb re-analysed the immunoSEQ multiplex PCR reads in MiXCR, keeping a single row per CDR3 protein. Of 130,000 or so distinct CDR3 sequences in the sample, approximately 79% are singletons; the top ten hold 0.45% to 0.6%. Sequencing used CD8+ T cells from PBMCs. These receptors all stem from a human donor with multiple sclerosis. Both conserved end residues are part of each CDR3. D genes are given only for firm matches. Clone size is not always given. Where it is, it says once, few, many or a class for expanded clones.

clone_size: -; j_call: TRBJ2-2; d_call: -; v_call: TRBV12-3/TRBV12-4; cdr3_nt: TGTGCCAGCAGTCCCCTTGGCGCCGGGGAGCTGTTTTTT; cdr3_aa: CASSPLGAGELFF
clone_size: -; j_call: TRBJ1-1; d_call: -; v_call: TRBV7-8; cdr3_nt: TGTGCCAGCAGCTTAGCGTCGGGCGCGTTTCCTGAAGCTTTCTTT; cdr3_aa: CASSLASGAFPEAFF
clone_size: -; j_call: TRBJ2-4; d_call: -; v_call: TRBV6-5; cdr3_nt: TGTGCCAGCAGTTACTCCCCAGACAGCCTAGCCAAAAACATTCAGTACTTC; cdr3_aa: CASSYSPDSLAKNIQYF
clone_size: -; j_call: TRBJ2-1; d_call: -; v_call: TRBV6-5; cdr3_nt: TGTGCCAGCAGTTATTGGGGGAGCATTAATGAGCAGTTCTTC; cdr3_aa: CASSYWGSINEQFF
clone_size: -; j_call: TRBJ1-4; d_call: -; v_call: TRBV2; cdr3_nt: TGTGCCAGCCAGAATACCGGGACATGGGATGAAAAACTGTTTTTT; cdr3_aa: CASQNTGTWDEKLFF
clone_size: -; j_call: TRBJ2-2; d_call: -; v_call: TRBV29-1; cdr3_nt: TGCAGCGTTGTAGTGGGATCCGGGGAGCTGTTTTTT; cdr3_aa: CSVVVGSGELFF
clone_size: -; j_call: TRBJ2-7; d_call: -; v_call: TRBV12-3/TRBV12-4; cdr3_nt: TGTGCCAGCAGTTCGGGATACGAGCAGTACTTC; cdr3_aa: CASSSGYEQYF
clone_size: -; j_call: TRBJ1-2; d_call: -; v_call: TRBV2; cdr3_nt: TGTGCCAGCAGTGGGTTGGGGCAGGGGTCGAGCTATGGCTACACCTTC; cdr3_aa: CASSGLGQGSSYGYTF
clone_size: -; j_call: TRBJ2-6; d_call: TRBD2; v_call: TRBV27; cdr3_nt: TGTGCCAGCAGTTTTAGCGGGGCATACTCTGGGGCCAACGTCCTGACTTTC; cdr3_aa: CASSFSGAYSGANVLTF
clone_size: -; j_call: TRBJ2-1; d_call: -; v_call: TRBV27; cdr3_nt: TGTGCCAGCAGTTGGAATAACTTAGGGGAGTTCAATGAGCAGTTCTTC; cdr3_aa: CASSWNNLGEFNEQFF
clone_size: -; j_call: TRBJ1-1; d_call: -; v_call: TRBV19; cdr3_nt: TGTGCCAGTAGTAGCTTTGACACTGAAGCTTTCTTT; cdr3_aa: CASSSFDTEAFF
clone_size: -; j_call: TRBJ1-5; d_call: -; v_call: TRBV19; cdr3_nt: TGTGCCAGTAGTACGGTTGGGTTCGAGCCCCAGCATTTT; cdr3_aa: CASSTVGFEPQHF
clone_size: -; j_call: TRBJ1-2; d_call: TRBD1; v_call: TRBV10-3; cdr3_nt: TGTGCCGTAAGATCCCAGGGGGAGGAAGACTATGGCTACACCTTC; cdr3_aa: CAVRSQGEEDYGYTF
clone_size: -; j_call: TRBJ2-5; d_call: -; v_call: TRBV9; cdr3_nt: TGTGCCAGCAGCGTAGGAGTTAGGGGCCAAGAGACCCAGTACTTC; cdr3_aa: CASSVGVRGQETQYF
clone_size: -; j_call: TRBJ2-1; d_call: TRBD2; v_call: TRBV19; cdr3_nt: TGTGCCAGTAGTCCTACTAGCGGGAGGTTAGATGAGCAGTTCTTC; cdr3_aa: CASSPTSGRLDEQFF
clone_size: few; j_call: TRBJ2-4; d_call: -; v_call: TRBV5-1; cdr3_nt: TGCGCCAGCAGCTTTAGGGGGGCAGCCAAAAACATTCAGTACTTC; cdr3_aa: CASSFRGAAKNIQYF
clone_size: -; j_call: TRBJ1-2; d_call: TRBD1; v_call: TRBV12-3/TRBV12-4; cdr3_nt: TGTGCCAGCAGAACGAGACGAGACAGGGGGGTGAGCTATGGCTACACCTTC; cdr3_aa: CASRTRRDRGVSYGYTF
clone_size: -; j_call: TRBJ2-3; d_call: TRBD1; v_call: TRBV28; cdr3_nt: TGTGCCAGCAGTTTCCCCAGGGGGTATCATGATACGCAGTATTTT; cdr3_aa: CASSFPRGYHDTQYF
clone_size: -; j_call: TRBJ1-5; d_call: -; v_call: TRBV6-4; cdr3_nt: TGTGCCAGCAGTTCATTCCGGCAGCAACCCAATCAGCCCCAGCATTTT; cdr3_aa: CASSSFRQQPNQPQHF
clone_size: -; j_call: TRBJ1-1; d_call: -; v_call: TRBV7-9; cdr3_nt: TGTGCCAGCAGGGGTGAAAGGGCCACTGAAGCTTTCTTT; cdr3_aa: CASRGERATEAFF
clone_size: -; j_call: TRBJ2-1; d_call: TRBD2; v_call: TRBV6-5; cdr3_nt: TGTGCCAGCAGCCTCAGCGGGAGGAATATAGATGAGCAGTTCTTC; cdr3_aa: CASSLSGRNIDEQFF
clone_size: few; j_call: TRBJ2-1; d_call: -; v_call: TRBV6-5; cdr3_nt: TGTGCCAGCAGTTACGAGCCCTACAATGAGCAGTTCTTC; cdr3_aa: CASSYEPYNEQFF
clone_size: -; j_call: TRBJ1-5; d_call: -; v_call: TRBV27; cdr3_nt: TGTGCCAGCAGTTTATCGGGCGAGACTTATAGCAATCAGCCCCAGCATTTT; cdr3_aa: CASSLSGETYSNQPQHF
clone_size: -; j_call: TRBJ2-5; d_call: TRBD1; v_call: TRBV27; cdr3_nt: TGTGCCAGCAGTTTTCAGGGGGCTCTTTTAGAGACCCAGTACTTC; cdr3_aa: CASSFQGALLETQYF
clone_size: -; j_call: TRBJ2-2; d_call: -; v_call: TRBV4-1; cdr3_nt: TGCGCCAGCAGAGGGCTCACCCCAGGGGAGCTGTTTTTT; cdr3_aa: CASRGLTPGELFF
clone_size: -; j_call: TRBJ2-1; d_call: -; v_call: TRBV7-8; cdr3_nt: TGTGCCAGCACCAACAGAAAGCGAAACAATGAGCAGTTCTTC; cdr3_aa: CASTNRKRNNEQFF
clone_size: -; j_call: TRBJ2-7; d_call: -; v_call: TRBV27; cdr3_nt: TGTGCCAGCAGTTTCCATAATCCAAGGTACGAGCAGTACTTC; cdr3_aa: CASSFHNPRYEQYF
clone_size: -; j_call: TRBJ1-4; d_call: TRBD1; v_call: TRBV12-5; cdr3_nt: TGTGCTAGTGGTCCAGGACAGGGGGGTGAAAAACTGTTTTTT; cdr3_aa: CASGPGQGGEKLFF
clone_size: once; j_call: TRBJ2-5; d_call: TRBD2; v_call: TRBV9; cdr3_nt: TGTGCCAGCAGCGGAGCCCTTAGCGGGAGTGTCGAGACCCAGTACTTC; cdr3_aa: CASSGALSGSVETQYF
clone_size: -; j_call: TRBJ2-1; d_call: TRBD2; v_call: TRBV2; cdr3_nt: TGTGCCAGCAGTGACCCTAGCGGGGGGGCGGATGAGCAGTTCTTC; cdr3_aa: CASSDPSGGADEQFF
clone_size: -; j_call: TRBJ2-2; d_call: -; v_call: TRBV27; cdr3_nt: TGTGCCGCCAGGGTAAGAGGCGGGGAGCTGTTTTTT; cdr3_aa: CAARVRGGELFF
clone_size: -; j_call: TRBJ1-1; d_call: -; v_call: TRBV30; cdr3_nt: TGTGCCTGGGGGGGGCCAACTCTAGGGTACACTGAAGCTTTCTTT; cdr3_aa: CAWGGPTLGYTEAFF
clone_size: -; j_call: TRBJ2-1; d_call: TRBD2; v_call: TRBV7-6; cdr3_nt: TGTGCCAGCAGCTTAGAGGCGCGGGAGGAGGATGAGCAGTTCTTC; cdr3_aa: CASSLEAREEDEQFF
clone_size: -; j_call: TRBJ2-7; d_call: -; v_call: TRBV4-2; cdr3_nt: TGTGCCAGCAGCCAAGAAAAGGCGGACGAGCAGTACTTC; cdr3_aa: CASSQEKADEQYF
clone_size: -; j_call: TRBJ1-2; d_call: -; v_call: TRBV30; cdr3_nt: TGTGCCTGGAGTACCACATGGTATGGCTACACCTTC; cdr3_aa: CAWSTTWYGYTF
clone_size: -; j_call: TRBJ1-2; d_call: -; v_call: TRBV5-6; cdr3_nt: TGTGCCAGCAGCTTGGAGGGGCACTATGGCTACACCTTC; cdr3_aa: CASSLEGHYGYTF
clone_size: -; j_call: TRBJ2-5; d_call: TRBD2; v_call: TRBV2; cdr3_nt: TGTGCCAGCAGTGAATGGGGGCGGGGGGGCCAAGAGACCCAGTACTTC; cdr3_aa: CASSEWGRGGQETQYF
clone_size: -; j_call: TRBJ2-1; d_call: -; v_call: TRBV20-1; cdr3_nt: TGCAGTGCTAGAGACGGAATCAACTACAATGAGCAGTTCTTC; cdr3_aa: CSARDGINYNEQFF
clone_size: -; j_call: TRBJ2-1; d_call: -; v_call: TRBV3-1; cdr3_nt: TGTGCCAGCAGCCAAGGCGTTTTCCGTGATGAGCAGTTCTTC; cdr3_aa: CASSQGVFRDEQFF
clone_size: -; j_call: TRBJ2-1; d_call: TRBD2; v_call: TRBV15; cdr3_nt: TGTGCCACCTGTTGTCTAGCGGCTAACAATGAGCAGTTCTTC; cdr3_aa: CATCCLAANNEQFF
clone_size: -; j_call: TRBJ1-2; d_call: -; v_call: TRBV10-3; cdr3_nt: TGTGCCATCAGTGGAGGAACCGGGGCCGGCTACACCTTC; cdr3_aa: CAISGGTGAGYTF
clone_size: -; j_call: TRBJ2-7; d_call: -; v_call: TRBV4-1; cdr3_nt: TGCGCCAGCAGCCAAGACAGGAGGACCTACGAGCAGTACTTC; cdr3_aa: CASSQDRRTYEQYF
clone_size: few; j_call: TRBJ2-5; d_call: -; v_call: TRBV4-2; cdr3_nt: TGTGCCAGCAGCCAAGAGTGGGGGGAGACCCAGTACTTC; cdr3_aa: CASSQEWGETQYF
clone_size: -; j_call: TRBJ1-2; d_call: -; v_call: TRBV4-1; cdr3_nt: TGCGCCAGCAGCCAAGACCCGGACGGACTTAATGGCTACACCTTC; cdr3_aa: CASSQDPDGLNGYTF
clone_size: once; j_call: TRBJ2-1; d_call: -; v_call: TRBV27; cdr3_nt: TGTGCCAGCTCCTTCCCCGGGGTTGAGCAGTTCTTC; cdr3_aa: CASSFPGVEQFF
clone_size: -; j_call: TRBJ1-6; d_call: -; v_call: TRBV7-9; cdr3_nt: TGTGCCAGCAGGGGAGGATACTCCTATAATTCACCCCTCCACTTT; cdr3_aa: CASRGGYSYNSPLHF
clone_size: -; j_call: TRBJ1-1; d_call: -; v_call: TRBV20-1; cdr3_nt: TGCAGTGCTAGCGGCACCCTCCGGGGGACTGAAGCTTTCTTT; cdr3_aa: CSASGTLRGTEAFF
clone_size: once; j_call: TRBJ1-6; d_call: TRBD1; v_call: TRBV12-3/TRBV12-4; cdr3_nt: TGTGCCAGCAGTCGGGACAGGGGGCTTTCACCCCTCCACTTT; cdr3_aa: CASSRDRGLSPLHF
clone_size: -; j_call: TRBJ2-3; d_call: TRBD2; v_call: TRBV12-3/TRBV12-4; cdr3_nt: TGTGCCAGCACCCCGACTAGCGGGTTGGCAGATACGCAGTATTTT; cdr3_aa: CASTPTSGLADTQYF
clone_size: -; j_call: TRBJ1-1; d_call: -; v_call: TRBV7-9; cdr3_nt: TGTGCCAGCAGCCGAGGACTTCCCATGAACACTGAAGCTTTCTTT; cdr3_aa: CASSRGLPMNTEAFF
clone_size: -; j_call: TRBJ2-1; d_call: TRBD2; v_call: TRBV6-5; cdr3_nt: TGTGCCAGCAGTTGGGGGACTAGCGGGAGTAGTAATGAGCAGTTCTTC; cdr3_aa: CASSWGTSGSSNEQFF